A selection of T cell receptor beta chains follows, all from one sample in a study of blood T cell repertoires in COVID-19. Assay used: immunoSEQ multiplex PCR; TCRdb lists only in-frame clones, some missing. The sample contains around 120,000 clones, 60% to 85% of which appear only once. The source material was peripheral blood. The receptor set was obtained from a man aged 65 to 79 with acute or convalescent COVID-19. The CDR3 runs from the conserved cysteine through the conserved F or W. Each record gives: V gene, D gene, J gene, clone size, CDR3 DNA, CDR3 protein. D genes are given only for firm matches. A clone size is listed for some rows: how often the clone was seen (once, few, many), or a class if it is expanded.

V gene: TRBV24-1
D gene: TRBD1
J gene: TRBJ2-1
clone size: .
CDR3 DNA: TGTGCCACCAGTGACCATCGACAGGGGGATTACAATGAGCAGTTCTTC
CDR3 protein: CATSDHRQGDYNEQFF

V gene: TRBV5-1
D gene: .
J gene: TRBJ1-4
clone size: .
CDR3 DNA: TGCGCCAGCAGCTCAGCGGGGGGCGCCACCAATGAAAAACTGTTTTTT
CDR3 protein: CASSSAGGATNEKLFF

V gene: TRBV7-3
D gene: TRBD1
J gene: TRBJ1-3
clone size: .
CDR3 DNA: TGTGCCAGCAGCTTAATCGGGACAGGTGGAAACACCATATATTTT
CDR3 protein: CASSLIGTGGNTIYF

V gene: TRBV20-1
D gene: .
J gene: TRBJ1-2
clone size: .
CDR3 DNA: TGCAGTGCTAGCTTCGGACAGAGAAGGTTCTTC
CDR3 protein: CSASFGQRRFF

V gene: TRBV6-5
D gene: TRBD1
J gene: TRBJ2-7
clone size: .
CDR3 DNA: TGTGCCAGCAGTTACTCGCACAGGGGTAGCTACGAGCAGTACTTC
CDR3 protein: CASSYSHRGSYEQYF

V gene: TRBV5-1
D gene: .
J gene: TRBJ2-5
clone size: .
CDR3 DNA: TGCGCCAGCAGCTTTCAGGGGCAAGAGACCCAGTACTTC
CDR3 protein: CASSFQGQETQYF

V gene: TRBV29-1
D gene: TRBD2
J gene: TRBJ2-5
clone size: once
CDR3 DNA: TGCAGCGTCGGACGGACTAGCGGGGGGGCCACCGAGACCCAGTACTTC
CDR3 protein: CSVGRTSGGATETQYF

V gene: TRBV5-4
D gene: TRBD2
J gene: TRBJ2-3
clone size: .
CDR3 DNA: TGTGCCAGCAGCACCTATAGCGGGATGGGCACAGATACGCAGTATTTT
CDR3 protein: CASSTYSGMGTDTQYF

V gene: TRBV19
D gene: TRBD1
J gene: TRBJ1-3
clone size: .
CDR3 DNA: TGTGCCAGTAGTCGCCAGGGGGCTTCTGGAAACACCATATATTTT
CDR3 protein: CASSRQGASGNTIYF

V gene: TRBV3-1/TRBV3-2
D gene: .
J gene: TRBJ1-5
clone size: once
CDR3 DNA: TGTGCCAGCAGCCAAGATCTCAACAGTGGTAGCAATCAGCCCCAGCATTTT
CDR3 protein: CASSQDLNSGSNQPQHF

V gene: TRBV30
D gene: .
J gene: TRBJ1-4
clone size: few
CDR3 DNA: TGTGCCTGGAGTCACCCACAGGGAACTCCAACTAATGAAAAACTGTTTTTT
CDR3 protein: CAWSHPQGTPTNEKLFF

V gene: TRBV10-3
D gene: .
J gene: TRBJ2-7
clone size: .
CDR3 DNA: TGTGCCATCAGTGAGGCAGGGGGGTCCTACGAGCAGTACTTC
CDR3 protein: CAISEAGGSYEQYF

V gene: TRBV2
D gene: .
J gene: TRBJ1-2
clone size: .
CDR3 DNA: TGTGCCAGCAGTGAAGGCGGGGGGGGCGGCTACACCTTC
CDR3 protein: CASSEGGGGGYTF

V gene: TRBV5-8
D gene: .
J gene: TRBJ1-3
clone size: .
CDR3 DNA: TGTGCCAGCAGCTTAACGGGTGGAAACACCATATATTTT
CDR3 protein: CASSLTGGNTIYF

V gene: TRBV2
D gene: .
J gene: TRBJ1-2
clone size: .
CDR3 DNA: TGTGCCAGCAGTGAAGAAGGAGGGAGGAGAACAAATGGCTACACCTTC
CDR3 protein: CASSEEGGRRTNGYTF

V gene: TRBV2
D gene: .
J gene: TRBJ2-2
clone size: .
CDR3 DNA: TGTGCCAGCAGGGCGTTCGGGGGGCCGGGTACCGGGGAGCTGTTTTTT
CDR3 protein: CASRAFGGPGTGELFF

V gene: TRBV6-1
D gene: TRBD1
J gene: TRBJ1-2
clone size: once
CDR3 DNA: TGTGCCAGCAGTGAACCCGGACAGGGCTATGGCTACACCTTC
CDR3 protein: CASSEPGQGYGYTF

V gene: TRBV15
D gene: .
J gene: TRBJ1-1
clone size: few
CDR3 DNA: TGTGCCACCAGCAGATTTAACAGTTCTCCTATGAACACTGAAGCTTTCTTT
CDR3 protein: CATSRFNSSPMNTEAFF

V gene: TRBV11-2
D gene: TRBD2
J gene: TRBJ2-5
clone size: .
CDR3 DNA: TGTGCCAGCAGCCCACTAGCGGGGGGTGAGACCCAGTACTTC
CDR3 protein: CASSPLAGGETQYF

V gene: TRBV7-3
D gene: .
J gene: TRBJ1-2
clone size: .
CDR3 DNA: TGTGCCAGCAGTCCTGACAGGTTCTATGGCTACACCTTC
CDR3 protein: CASSPDRFYGYTF

V gene: TRBV19
D gene: TRBD2
J gene: TRBJ2-7
clone size: .
CDR3 DNA: TGTGCCAGTAGTATCTCTCCTTTGGGGACTACCTACGAGCAGTACTTC
CDR3 protein: CASSISPLGTTYEQYF

V gene: TRBV25-1
D gene: .
J gene: TRBJ1-2
clone size: once
CDR3 DNA: TGTGCCAGCAGTGAAACAGGGAAGTCGGCTAACTATGGCTACACCTTC
CDR3 protein: CASSETGKSANYGYTF

V gene: TRBV15
D gene: .
J gene: TRBJ1-3
clone size: .
CDR3 DNA: TGTGCCACCAGCCGGGACATCGGTGGAAACACCATATATTTT
CDR3 protein: CATSRDIGGNTIYF

V gene: TRBV5-1
D gene: .
J gene: TRBJ2-7
clone size: .
CDR3 DNA: TGCGCCAGCAGCGCCGGGACTCGAAACTTCTACGAGCAGTACTTC
CDR3 protein: CASSAGTRNFYEQYF

V gene: TRBV19
D gene: .
J gene: TRBJ2-7
clone size: .
CDR3 DNA: TGTGCCAGTAGTACGACTGGTGCTCCTACGAAGCAGTACTTC
CDR3 protein: CASSTTGAPTKQYF

V gene: TRBV5-1
D gene: TRBD1
J gene: TRBJ2-7
clone size: .
CDR3 DNA: TGCGCCAGCAGCTTGGTCGGGACAGGGACCTACGAGCAGTACTTC
CDR3 protein: CASSLVGTGTYEQYF

V gene: TRBV7-2
D gene: .
J gene: TRBJ1-1
clone size: .
CDR3 DNA: TGTGCCAGCAGGTCTCAAAAGCTCTTGAACACTGAAGCTTTCTTT
CDR3 protein: CASRSQKLLNTEAFF

V gene: TRBV24-1
D gene: .
J gene: TRBJ1-5
clone size: .
CDR3 DNA: TGTGCCACCAGTGAAACTCCCGGAGGGCCCCAGCATTTT
CDR3 protein: CATSETPGGPQHF

V gene: TRBV30
D gene: .
J gene: TRBJ1-2
clone size: .
CDR3 DNA: TGTGCCTGGAGTGTTGGGAGGATCTATGGCTACACCTTC
CDR3 protein: CAWSVGRIYGYTF

V gene: TRBV18
D gene: .
J gene: TRBJ2-7
clone size: .
CDR3 DNA: TGTGCCAGCTCACCACAACAGACCATGCTTTCCTACGAGCAGTACTTC
CDR3 protein: CASSPQQTMLSYEQYF

V gene: TRBV5-1
D gene: .
J gene: TRBJ1-1
clone size: .
CDR3 DNA: TGCGCCAGCAGCTTATTTACAGGGTTGATGGACACTGAAGCTTTCTTT
CDR3 protein: CASSLFTGLMDTEAFF

V gene: TRBV5-1
D gene: .
J gene: TRBJ1-1
clone size: .
CDR3 DNA: TGCGCCAGCAGGGAGGGGTTTGGGAGCACTGAAGCTTTCTTT
CDR3 protein: CASREGFGSTEAFF

V gene: TRBV5-6
D gene: .
J gene: TRBJ1-2
clone size: .
CDR3 DNA: TGTGCCAGCAGCCCAGGGGACTATGGCTACACCTTC
CDR3 protein: CASSPGDYGYTF

V gene: TRBV10-3
D gene: TRBD1
J gene: TRBJ1-1
clone size: .
CDR3 DNA: TGTGCCATCAGCGGACAGGGGATGAACACTGAAGCTTTCTTT
CDR3 protein: CAISGQGMNTEAFF

V gene: TRBV2
D gene: TRBD1
J gene: TRBJ1-6
clone size: few
CDR3 DNA: TGTGCCAGCAGTGCGGCCAGGGGGCTTTCACCCCTCCACTTT
CDR3 protein: CASSAARGLSPLHF

V gene: TRBV3-1/TRBV3-2
D gene: TRBD1
J gene: TRBJ1-2
clone size: .
CDR3 DNA: TGTGCCAGCAGCCACTTAGACAGGGGAGGAAACTATGGCTACACCTTC
CDR3 protein: CASSHLDRGGNYGYTF

V gene: TRBV3-1/TRBV3-2
D gene: TRBD1
J gene: TRBJ1-5
clone size: .
CDR3 DNA: TGTGCCAGCAGCCACCCAAGATGGGGGTCCGGGACAGCGAACAATCAGCCCCAGCATTTT
CDR3 protein: CASSHPRWGSGTANNQPQHF

V gene: TRBV7-9
D gene: TRBD1
J gene: TRBJ2-4
clone size: .
CDR3 DNA: TGTGCCAGCAGCGTCGCGACAGGGCCCAAAAACATTCAGTACTTC
CDR3 protein: CASSVATGPKNIQYF

V gene: TRBV2
D gene: .
J gene: TRBJ1-5
clone size: .
CDR3 DNA: TGTGCCAGCAGTGAAGACCGGGTTTGGCAGCCCCAGCATTTT
CDR3 protein: CASSEDRVWQPQHF

V gene: TRBV5-6
D gene: .
J gene: TRBJ2-1
clone size: .
CDR3 DNA: TGTGCCAGCAGCACAGTCGGAGGGGCCGCCGAGCAGTTCTTC
CDR3 protein: CASSTVGGAAEQFF

V gene: TRBV6-1
D gene: .
J gene: TRBJ1-2
clone size: .
CDR3 DNA: TGTGCCAGCAGTGAATTGGCCACAGGGATCATCTATGGCTACACCTTC
CDR3 protein: CASSELATGIIYGYTF

V gene: TRBV6-5
D gene: .
J gene: TRBJ1-6
clone size: .
CDR3 DNA: TGTGCCAGCAGTTCCGGGGTATCACCCCTCCACTTT
CDR3 protein: CASSSGVSPLHF